The 26 T cell receptor beta chains listed next were all sequenced from one sample in a study of blood T cell repertoires in COVID-19. The assay was immunoSEQ multiplex PCR, and TCRdb's table has in-frame clones only and misses some. The sample lists almost 300,000 clones, around nine tenths seen once, with roughly 10% in the top ten. Sequenced: peripheral blood. These TCRs come from a woman under 40 with COVID-19, enrolled during active disease.

This sequence joins TRBV5-1 and TRBJ1-1; D might be TRBD1 (5 bases). This CDR3 region has 14 residues. Germline CDR1 and CDR2: SGHRS and YFSETQ. Deletions cut 2 bases from V and 5 bases from J, with 13 bases between. For the CDR3, the DNA is TGCGCCAGCAGCTTCGGCCAGGGCAGGACTGAAGCTTTCTTT. Its protein product is CASSFGQGRTEAFF.

This clone came up once. This chain connects TRBV11-2 to TRBJ2-5; D uncertain. Germline loops: CDR1 SGHAT, CDR2 FQNNGV. The length of the CDR3 is 15 residues. V was shortened by 1 base and J by 2 bases, with 11 bases between the two germline ends. The CDR3 sequence is CASSLVSGVQETQYF. As DNA, the CDR3 is TGTGCCAGCAGCTTAGTCTCCGGTGTACAAGAGACCCAGTACTTC.

This chain links TRBV6-5 with TRBJ1-2; TRBD1 might be the D (5 bases). V shed 0 bases and J shed 8 bases, with 16 bases lying between them. The CDR3 covers 15 residues. Looked up from germline, CDR1 is MNHEY and CDR2 is SVGAGI. The CDR3 bases are TGTGCCAGCAGTTACTCGAGCGGGGGATCGGAGGGCTACACCTTC. Its protein product is CASSYSSGGSEGYTF.

This clone appeared once. The chain is built from TRBV6-5 and TRBJ1-4; 8 bases map to TRBD1. Germline V gives CDR1 MNHEY, CDR2 SVGAGI. The CDR3 sequence is 15 residues long. V gave up 6 bases and J gave up 0 bases; unmatched junction bases: 3. The CDR3 DNA reads as TGTGCCAGCAGCGACAGGGGAGCAACTAATGAAAAACTGTTTTTT. The encoded protein is CASSDRGATNEKLFF.

The chain uses TRBV30 and TRBJ2-2, with TRBD1 identical over 10 bases. Germline V gene sequence: CDR1 GTSNPN, CDR2 SVGIG (reference sequence). The CDR3 has 13 amino acids. The J segment lost 5 bases and the V segment lost 5 bases, leaving 2 bases of the junction unmatched. The CDR3 nucleotides read TGTGCCTGGGGGACAGGGGTTACCGGGGAGCTGTTTTTT. This codes for CAWGTGVTGELFF.

CDR3 sequence reads: CSVWGDRGKETQYF. In nucleotides, the CDR3 is TGCAGCGTTTGGGGGGACAGGGGAAAAGAGACCCAGTACTTC. This chain links TRBV29-1 with TRBJ2-5; TRBD1 agrees at 10 bases. This CDR3 contains 14 residues. Germline V gives CDR1 SQVTM, CDR2 ANQGSEA. The V gene end was trimmed by 5 bases and the J gene end by 3 bases; junction bases not matched to a gene: 6.

This clone was observed once. Different DNA sequences within this sample yield the same CDR3. This chain uses TRBV12-3 or TRBV12-4 with TRBJ2-5; D gene unclear. This CDR3 contains 11 residues. With 5 bases removed from V and 5 bases from J, the gap between germline ends came to 6 bases. As DNA, the CDR3 is TGTGCCAGCAGTCTGAGGGAGACCCAGTACTTC. Its protein is CASSLRETQYF.

The chain employs TRBV11-2 and TRBJ2-3; 8 bases agree with TRBD1. Trimming removed 0 bases from V and 2 bases from J; junction bases left unmatched: 7. Per the germline V gene, CDR1 is SGHAT and CDR2 is FQNNGV. The CDR3 contains 17 residues. CDR3 sequence: CASSLDLGDRTTDTQYF. CDR3 bases: TGTGCCAGCAGCTTAGATCTAGGGGACAGGACCACAGATACGCAGTATTTT.

This chain uses TRBV5-1 with TRBJ2-7, with D maybe TRBD1 (5 bases). This CDR3 contains 15 residues. V was shortened by 0 bases and J by 2 bases, with 12 bases between the two germline ends. Germline assignment: CDR1 SGHRS and CDR2 YFSETQ. CDR3 sequence: CASSLEGQGAYEQYF. The CDR3 coding sequence is TGCGCCAGCAGCTTGGAGGGCCAGGGCGCCTACGAGCAGTACTTC.

V is TRBV5-4 and J is TRBJ2-3, with a possible D match to TRBD1 (5 bases). The ends were cut back, 0 bases at V and 3 bases at J, with 14 bases in the middle. CDR3 length: 16 amino acids. Germline V gives CDR1 SGHNT, CDR2 YYREEE (reference sequence). The CDR3 bases are TGTGCCAGCAGCTTGGGTTGGCAGGGTTTTACAGATACGCAGTATTTT. This encodes CASSLGWQGFTDTQYF.

The CDR3 nucleotides are TGCGCCAGCAGCCAAGAATACGGTCCTTTCTCTGGGGCCAACGTCCTGACTTTC. The encoded protein is CASSQEYGPFSGANVLTF. The genes are TRBV4-1 and TRBJ2-6, with D hard to call. V was cut by 0 bases and J by 0 bases, with 12 bases left in between. The germline V gene has CDR1 MGHRA and CDR2 YSYEKL. The CDR3 is made up of 18 amino acids.

V and J are TRBV5-1 and TRBJ1-3, with TRBD1 identical over 8 bases. The trim removed 0 bases at V and 2 bases at J, leaving 10 bases unmatched. This CDR3 contains 18 residues. Germline V gene data show CDR1 as SGHRS and CDR2 as YFSETQ. In DNA, the CDR3 is TGCGCCAGCAGCTTGGTGTCTGGGTTGGACAGGGCTGGAAACACCATATATTTT. Encoded protein: CASSLVSGLDRAGNTIYF. Full variable domain (outside the CDR3, taken from reference TRBV5-1 and TRBJ1-3): KAGVTQTPRYLIKTRGQQVTLSCSPISGHRSVSWYQQTPGQGLQFLFEYFSETQRNKGNFPGRFSGRQFSNSRSEMNVSTLELGDSALYLCASSLVSGLDRAGNTIYFGEGSWLTVV.

This chain joins TRBV10-2 and TRBJ2-7; 7 bases map to TRBD1. The CDR3 is 15 residues long. Germline V lookup: CDR1 WSHSY, CDR2 SAAADI. After removal of 7 bases from V and 2 bases from J, the junction contained 11 bases not matched to a gene. CDR3 in amino acids: CASTHRQGVTYEQYF. The CDR3 DNA follows: TGCGCCAGCACCCACAGACAGGGAGTAACCTACGAGCAGTACTTC.

The chain has TRBV2 and TRBJ1-1; no definite D call. This CDR3 contains 12 residues. CDR1 SNHLY and CDR2 FYNNEI come from the germline V gene. Trimming pared 5 bases from V and 2 bases from J, leaving 6 bases between. The CDR3 loop reads CASSPRNTEAFF. CDR3 bases: TGTGCCAGCAGTCCGAGAAACACTGAAGCTTTCTTT. The entire variable domain, with the rest obtained from reference TRBV2 and TRBJ1-1, is as follows: EPEVTQTPSHQVTQMGQEVILRCVPISNHLYFYWYRQILGQKVEFLVSFYNNEISEKSEIFDDQFSVERPDGSNFTLKIRSTKLEDSAMYFCASSPRNTEAFFGQGTRLTVV.

Only one count was recorded for this clone. The gene calls are TRBV3-1 (or the pseudogene TRBV3-2) and TRBJ1-2; D unresolved. Germline CDR1 reads LGHDT; CDR2 reads YNNKEL (reference sequence). The V end was cut by 2 bases, the J end by 4 bases, with 8 bases between. This CDR3 has 13 residues. For the CDR3, the DNA is TGTGCCAGCAGCCAACTACAGCCCTATGGCTACACCTTC. Its translation is CASSQLQPYGYTF.

V and J are TRBV28 and TRBJ1-2; D is perhaps TRBD1 (5 bases). Germline CDR1 reads MDHEN; CDR2 reads SYDVKM. Trimming stripped 1 base from V and 5 bases from J, with 11 bases between. This CDR3 region has 14 residues. In DNA form, the CDR3 reads TGTGCCAGCAGTTTATACAGGAAAGCGTATGGCTACACCTTC. This sequence encodes CASSLYRKAYGYTF.

This clone was seen many times. The V and J genes are TRBV9 and TRBJ2-7; TRBD2 aligns across 14 bases. This CDR3 is 14 amino acids long. Trimming cost V 4 bases and J 6 bases; bases outside gene matches: 3. Germline CDR1 is SGDLS and CDR2 is YYNGEE. CDR3 coding DNA: TGTGCCAGCAGCCTAGGACTAGCGGGGGGCGAGCAGTACTTC. The encoded protein is CASSLGLAGGEQYF.

The chain joins TRBV18 to TRBJ1-5; 7 nucleotides agree with TRBD1. Germline V gene data show CDR1 as KGHSH and CDR2 as LQKENI. The CDR3 runs to 15 residues. V trimming: 3 bases; J trimming: 4 bases; junction bases outside the gene matches: 6. The CDR3 sequence is CASSPGTARNQPQHF. The CDR3 DNA reads as TGTGCCAGCTCACCCGGGACAGCTCGTAATCAGCCCCAGCATTTT.

The CDR3 loop reads CATSDSRDRGVSPQHF. The CDR3 DNA reads TGTGCCACCAGTGATTCCCGGGACAGGGGGGTCTCGCCCCAGCATTTT. The chain combines TRBV24-1 with TRBJ1-5; the match to TRBD1 covers 11 bases. The V segment lost 2 bases and the J segment 9 bases; nucleotides outside the gene matches: 8. The CDR3 contains 16 residues. CDR1 is KGHDR, CDR2 SFDVKD, per germline.

This sequence joins TRBV12-5 and TRBJ1-2, with D possibly being TRBD1 (6 bases). Germline CDR1 LGHNT, CDR2 FRNRAP. The CDR3 runs to 18 residues. The V end lost 2 bases, the J end lost 0 bases, and 19 bases lay between the germline ends. This chain's CDR3 is CASGLYREAGWANYGYTF. The CDR3 bases are TGTGCTAGTGGTTTGTACAGGGAAGCAGGTTGGGCTAACTATGGCTACACCTTC. Supplemented by reference TRBV12-5 and TRBJ1-2, the full variable domain reads DARVTQTPRHKVTEMGQEVTMRCQPILGHNTVFWYRQTMMQGLELLAYFRNRAPLDDSGMPKDRFSAEMPDATLATLKIQPSEPRDSAVYFCASGLYREAGWANYGYTFGSGTRLTVV.

The chain has TRBV2 and TRBJ1-2, with D possibly TRBD1 on 5 matching bases. This CDR3 is 14 amino acids long. Germline V gene data show CDR1 as SNHLY and CDR2 as FYNNEI. V gave up 3 bases and J gave up 4 bases, with 12 bases separating them. The CDR3 region has the DNA TGTGCCAGCAGTGATTTTCCAGGGTTCTATGGCTACACCTTC. Translated, it gives CASSDFPGFYGYTF.

V gene TRBV4-1 combines with J gene TRBJ1-6; no definite D call. Germline-derived CDR1 and CDR2 are MGHRA and YSYEKL. Trimming left V 0 bases short and J 15 bases short, with 9 bases between. The CDR3 runs 12 residues. The DNA for the CDR3 is TGCGCCAGCAGCCAAGAAGCCCAGGTCCTCCACTTT. Its translation is CASSQEAQVLHF.

In its sample, this clone was seen once. The V gene is TRBV10-2, the J gene TRBJ2-7, with 7 nucleotides matching TRBD1. Germline values: CDR1 WSHSY, CDR2 SAAADI. The CDR3 totals 14 residues. The V gene end was trimmed by 4 bases and the J gene end by 1 base; junction bases not matched to a gene: 4. CDR3 bases: TGCGCCAGCAGTGCAGGCAGGGGGTCCTACGAGCAGTACTTC. Protein sequence: CASSAGRGSYEQYF.

V and J are TRBV7-2 and TRBJ2-1, with 7 bases aligning to TRBD1. CDR3 length equals 18 residues. CDR1 is SGHTA and CDR2 is FQGNSA in the germline V gene. V was pared by 1 base and J by 8 bases, with 17 bases of the junction left unmatched. The CDR3 DNA reads TGTGCCAGCAGCTTAGGTCCAGGGGGAAGGGGTTTAGTTTATGAGCAGTTCTTC. It translates to CASSLGPGGRGLVYEQFF.

The chain uses TRBV3-1 (or the pseudogene TRBV3-2) and TRBJ1-4; unclear D gene. Looked up from germline, CDR1 is LGHDT and CDR2 is YNNKEL (reference sequence). The V end was cut by 2 bases, the J end by 8 bases, with 9 bases between. This CDR3 is 13 amino acids long. The CDR3 nucleotides are TGTGCCAGCAGCCAAACGCGACAAGAAAAACTGTTTTTT. Protein product: CASSQTRQEKLFF.

The genes are TRBV12-3 or TRBV12-4 and TRBJ2-1, with D unclear. The CDR3 sequence is 10 residues long. Trimming cost V 5 bases and J 7 bases, with 3 bases left between them. CDR3 in amino acids: CASSRNEQFF. Here the CDR3 DNA reads TGTGCCAGCAGTCGGAATGAGCAGTTCTTC.